The 32 T cell receptor beta chains presented below share a single source sample, sequenced in a study of shared clonotypes between healthy human individuals. TCRdb's table, derived via immunoSEQ multiplex PCR, lists solely in-frame clones and lacks some. The sample yields 2 million to 2.5 million clones, more than 90% seen once. Input material: naive CD4+ T cells sorted from blood. Subset defined: CD45RA+ positively selected. These receptors were taken from a man between 18 and 35 years old in good health.

Turning to this clone: Other nucleotide sequences from this sample produce the same CDR3. The chain employs TRBV6-5 and TRBJ2-2; D is ambiguous. Germline V gene sequence: CDR1 MNHEY, CDR2 SVGAGI. The length of the CDR3 is 12 residues. Deletions cut 4 bases from V and 2 bases from J, with 2 bases between. The CDR3 is CASSSNTGELFF. Written as DNA, the CDR3 is TGTGCCAGCAGTTCCAACACCGGGGAGCTGTTTTTT.

The J gene is TRBJ1-6, the V gene TRBV4-3; 8 bases fit TRBD1. J lost 7 bases, V lost 0 bases, and 14 bases had no gene match. The germline V gene has CDR1 LGHNA and CDR2 YSLEER. This CDR3 is 19 amino acids long. In DNA form, the CDR3 reads TGCGCCAGCAGCCAAGACGCCGAAGTTTGGACAGGGATAAATTCACCCCTCCACTTT. This sequence encodes CASSQDAEVWTGINSPLHF.

The CDR3 sequence: CASSPLGTGLNEQFF. The DNA of the CDR3 is TGCGCCAGCAGCCCGCTGGGGACAGGGTTAAATGAGCAGTTCTTC. This chain links TRBV4-1 with TRBJ2-1; TRBD1 matches 9 bases. The CDR3 runs to 15 residues. V lost 4 bases and J lost 7; bases outside the gene matches: 8. Germline CDR1 and CDR2: MGHRA and YSYEKL.

The chain uses TRBV19 and TRBJ2-4; a possible D gene is TRBD1 (6 bases). CDR1 is LNHDA and CDR2 is SQIVND in the germline V gene (reference sequence). CDR3 length: 14 residues. With 4 bases removed from V and 7 bases from J, the gap between germline ends came to 14 bases. The CDR3 loop reads CASSRRTAGNIQYF. The CDR3 DNA follows: TGTGCCAGTAGTAGACGGACAGCCGGGAACATTCAGTACTTC.

The chain has TRBV30 and TRBJ1-4, with 9 bases lining up with TRBD1. V shed 5 bases and J 6 bases; nucleotides not matched to a gene: 4. Germline V gene lookup returns CDR1 GTSNPN and CDR2 SVGIG (reference sequence). CDR3 size: 13 residues. CDR3 sequence reads: CAWGQGRDEKLFF. CDR3 bases: TGTGCCTGGGGACAGGGGAGGGATGAAAAACTGTTTTTT.

The chain carries TRBV28 and TRBJ1-5; D is undetermined. The germline V gene has CDR1 MDHEN and CDR2 SYDVKM. The CDR3 runs 12 residues. Deletions cut 10 bases from V and 6 bases from J, with 13 bases between. CDR3 in DNA: TGTGCCACCCAAACGTACGGTCAGCCCCAGCATTTT. Its translation is CATQTYGQPQHF.

The CDR3 DNA reads as TGTGCCAGCAACCCCCTGGGGAGCACAGATACGCAGTATTTT. Protein: CASNPLGSTDTQYF. This chain connects TRBV9 to TRBJ2-3; D is undetermined. Trimming shortened V by 6 bases and J by 0 bases, and 11 bases separated the two germline ends. The CDR3 is 14 residues long. CDR1 is SGDLS, CDR2 YYNGEE, per germline.

The V call is TRBV30, the J call TRBJ2-7, with no clear D. The CDR3 runs 13 residues. Trimming cost V 1 base and J 0 bases, with 7 bases left between them. Germline CDR1 is GTSNPN and CDR2 is SVGIG (reference sequence). The CDR3 is CAWSEGNSYEQYF. The CDR3 nucleotides read TGTGCCTGGAGTGAGGGCAACTCCTACGAGCAGTACTTC. Complete variable domain (other parts from reference TRBV30 and TRBJ2-7): SQTIHQWPATLVQPVGSPLSLECTVEGTSNPNLYWYRQAAGRGLQLLFYSVGIGQISSEVPQNLSASRPQDRQFILSSKKLLLSDSGFYLCAWSEGNSYEQYFGPGTRLTVT.

To note about this clone: This CDR3 is also generated by other DNA sequences in the sample. V and J are TRBV5-1 and TRBJ2-3; D gene unclear. Per germline, CDR1 SGHRS and CDR2 YFSETQ. This CDR3 region has 13 residues. V gave up 2 bases and J gave up 0 bases, with 4 bases separating them. Written as DNA, the CDR3 is TGCGCCAGCAGCTTCTATAGCACAGATACGCAGTATTTT. Protein product: CASSFYSTDTQYF.

The V and J genes are TRBV6-1 and TRBJ2-5; D is possibly TRBD2 (6 bases). This CDR3 region has 14 residues. Trimming took off 4 bases at V and 9 bases at J, with 18 bases between the two ends. CDR1 and CDR2 from the germline V gene are MNHNS and SASEGT. CDR3 nucleotide sequence: TGTGCCAGCAGTGGAGGGACTGCTCGGGTGGCCCAGTACTTC. It translates to CASSGGTARVAQYF.

The chain joins TRBV19 to TRBJ2-1; weak D call: TRBD2 (7 bases). The ends were cut back, 3 bases at V and 7 bases at J, with 16 bases in the middle. CDR3 length: 15 amino acids. CDR1 is LNHDA, CDR2 SQIVND, per germline (reference sequence). CDR3 DNA sequence: TGTGCCAGTAGTATGGGCAGGGGAGGGTTTAATGAGCAGTTCTTC. This sequence encodes CASSMGRGGFNEQFF.

The chain carries TRBV28 and TRBJ2-6; D is possibly TRBD2 (7 bases). CDR3 length equals 17 residues. Germline assignment: CDR1 MDHEN and CDR2 SYDVKM. V was clipped by 4 bases and J by 0 bases, with 13 bases between them. CDR3 bases: TGTGCCAGCAGTTCGGGGGGCCTAGACTCTGGGGCCAACGTCCTGACTTTC. Amino acids: CASSSGGLDSGANVLTF.

The J gene is TRBJ2-7, the V gene TRBV6-5; 12 bases agree with TRBD1. V trimming: 8 bases; J trimming: 3 bases; junction bases outside the gene matches: 8. The CDR3 runs 15 residues. Germline CDR1 and CDR2: MNHEY and SVGAGI. This CDR3 reads CASGSGTGGGYEQYF. Here the CDR3 DNA reads TGTGCCAGCGGGTCCGGGACAGGGGGCGGCTACGAGCAGTACTTC.

This sequence joins TRBV30 and TRBJ2-1; D may be TRBD1 (8 bases). The germline gives CDR1 GTSNPN, CDR2 SVGIG (reference sequence). Trimming removed 8 bases at V and 1 base at J, with 18 bases between. The CDR3 is 15 residues long. The CDR3 nucleotides read TGTGCCGCCAGACAGGGGACTATTTCCTACAATGAGCAGTTCTTC. This encodes CAARQGTISYNEQFF.

The chain has TRBV29-1 and TRBJ1-5; D might be TRBD1 (6 bases). CDR1 is SQVTM and CDR2 is ANQGSEA in the germline V gene. Trimming cost V 7 bases and J 3 bases, with 22 bases left between them. The CDR3 has 16 amino acids. The chain's CDR3 is CSALRTGSADNQPQHF. The DNA for the CDR3 is TGCAGCGCCCTTAGAACAGGGTCTGCGGACAATCAGCCCCAGCATTTT. Drawing the rest from reference TRBV29-1 and TRBJ1-5, the complete variable domain is SAVISQKPSRDICQRGTSLTIQCQVDSQVTMMFWYRQQPGQSLTLIATANQGSEATYESGFVIDKFPISRPNLTFSTLTVSNMSPEDSSIYLCSALRTGSADNQPQHFGDGTRLSIL.

This rearrangement joins TRBV18 to TRBJ2-1; TRBD2 agrees at 9 bases. This CDR3 spans 15 amino acids. V was clipped by 3 bases and J by 6 bases; unmatched bases: 6. Germline values: CDR1 KGHSH, CDR2 LQKENI. The CDR3 region is CASSPPGTSRNEQFF. As DNA, the CDR3 is TGTGCCAGCTCACCCCCCGGGACTAGCCGCAATGAGCAGTTCTTC.

This chain joins TRBV10-1 and TRBJ2-1; D call uncertain. The CDR3 is 15 amino acids. In germline, CDR1 is WNHNN, CDR2 SYGVQD (reference sequence). Trimming removed 3 bases from V and 10 bases from J, with 19 bases in between. CDR3 coding DNA: TGCGCCAGCAGTGAAATCGACCCCCTTGGAATCGAGCAGTTCTTC. This gives the protein CASSEIDPLGIEQFF.

A word on this clone: The same CDR3 is also encoded by other DNA sequences in this sample. This chain links TRBV7-2 with TRBJ2-7; TRBD2 matches at 13 bases. V lost 5 bases to trimming and J lost 2 bases; unmatched junction nucleotides: 3. The germline gives CDR1 SGHTA, CDR2 FQGNSA. This CDR3 has 15 residues. The CDR3 protein is CASSKGLAGAYEQYF. The CDR3 region has the DNA TGTGCCAGCAGCAAAGGACTAGCGGGAGCCTACGAGCAGTACTTC.

V and J are TRBV7-9 and TRBJ1-6; tentative D call: TRBD1 (5 bases). The germline V gene has CDR1 SEHNR and CDR2 FQNEAQ (reference sequence). The CDR3 sequence is 17 residues long. V lost 5 bases and J 7 bases, leaving 21 bases between the germline ends. As DNA, the CDR3 is TGTGCCAGCAGCCTTAGGGGCCCTGACGGGCCAAATTCACCCCTCCACTTT. Amino acid sequence: CASSLRGPDGPNSPLHF.

This chain uses TRBV11-2 with TRBJ1-5; no firm D call. The CDR3 sequence is 12 residues long. Trimming removed 4 bases at V and 5 bases at J, with 6 bases between. Germline V gene data show CDR1 as SGHAT and CDR2 as FQNNGV. In DNA, the CDR3 is TGTGCCAGCAGCTCCGAAGATCAGCCCCAGCATTTT. This encodes CASSSEDQPQHF. The whole variable domain, remainder taken from reference TRBV11-2 and TRBJ1-5, is EAGVAQSPRYKIIEKRQSVAFWCNPISGHATLYWYQQILGQGPKLLIQFQNNGVVDDSQLPKDRFSAERLKGVDSTLKIQPAKLEDSAVYLCASSSEDQPQHFGDGTRLSIL.

V gene TRBV7-2 combines with J gene TRBJ1-6; D ambiguous. The CDR3 has 14 residues. V dropped 6 bases and J dropped 6 bases, with 12 bases sitting between them. CDR1 and CDR2 from the germline V gene are SGHTA and FQGNSA. CDR3 region: CASRKTALNSPLHF. Written as DNA, the CDR3 is TGTGCCAGCAGGAAAACAGCACTTAATTCACCCCTCCACTTT.

The table lists this clone with a count of one. The gene calls are TRBV28 and TRBJ2-5, with 10 positions matching TRBD1. The length of the CDR3 is 16 residues. V lost 5 bases to trimming and J lost 5 bases; unmatched junction nucleotides: 11. Germline values: CDR1 MDHEN, CDR2 SYDVKM. CDR3 nucleotides: TGTGCCAGCAGTGGACCCCGGGACAGGGGAGATGAGACCCAGTACTTC. Translating gives CASSGPRDRGDETQYF.

The gene calls are TRBV6-5 and TRBJ1-2; perhaps TRBD1 as D (5 bases). V gave up 5 bases and J gave up 8 bases, with 15 bases separating them. Germline V gene sequence: CDR1 MNHEY, CDR2 SVGAGI. CDR3 length: 13 amino acids. CDR3 loop: CASSQTDHSGYTF. The DNA for the CDR3 is TGTGCCAGCAGTCAGACAGACCACTCGGGCTACACCTTC.

J is TRBJ1-2 and V is TRBV28; 9 bases are shared with TRBD1. The CDR3 runs to 15 residues. The germline V gene encodes CDR1 MDHEN and CDR2 SYDVKM. J lost 5 bases, V lost 5 bases, and 9 bases had no gene match. The CDR3: CASSPTGTGLYGYTF. In nucleotides, the CDR3 is TGTGCCAGCAGTCCCACCGGGACAGGGCTTTATGGCTACACCTTC.

Concerning this clone: Since the CDR3 does not end with the conserved phenylalanine or tryptophan, this likely comes from a read error. The chain joins TRBV14 to TRBJ2-7, with 13 bases identical to TRBD2. CDR1 and CDR2 (germline): SGHDN, FVKESK. J gave up 6 bases and V 2 bases, and 4 bases lay outside the gene matches. The CDR3 is made up of 15 amino acids. CDR3 sequence: CASSQLTSGGAEQYL. The CDR3, as DNA: TGTGCCAGCAGCCAATTAACTAGCGGGGGGGCCGAGCAGTACCTC.

The chain has TRBV6-4 and TRBJ2-1; D gene uncertain. Between the trimmed V and J ends, which lost 4 bases and 0 bases, there was a span of 10 bases. The length of the CDR3 is 15 residues. Germline V gene data show CDR1 as MRHNA and CDR2 as SNTAGT. CDR3 protein: CASSGELSSYNEQFF. The CDR3, as DNA: TGTGCCAGCAGTGGCGAACTAAGCTCCTACAATGAGCAGTTCTTC.

This clone has just one count. Other DNA sequences in this sample translate to the same CDR3. The chain links TRBV9 to TRBJ2-3, with D hard to call. Germline CDR1 SGDLS, CDR2 YYNGEE. The length of the CDR3 is 14 residues. The V end was cut by 0 bases, the J end by 4 bases, with 9 bases between. The CDR3 DNA sequence: TGTGCCAGCAGCGTAGGTCTAGTAGCAGATACGCAGTATTTT. As protein: CASSVGLVADTQYF.

This clone was seen only once. The chain employs TRBV5-1 and TRBJ2-7, with D perhaps assigned TRBD1 or TRBD2 (5 bases each). CDR1 is SGHRS and CDR2 is YFSETQ in the germline V gene. Trimming shortened V by 4 bases and J by 1 base, and 12 bases separated the two germline ends. CDR3 size: 14 residues. CDR3 region: CASSAPGRSYEQYF. CDR3 coding DNA: TGCGCCAGCAGCGCCCCGGGACGTTCCTACGAGCAGTACTTC. Using reference TRBV5-1 and TRBJ2-7 for the parts outside the CDR3, the full variable domain is KAGVTQTPRYLIKTRGQQVTLSCSPISGHRSVSWYQQTPGQGLQFLFEYFSETQRNKGNFPGRFSGRQFSNSRSEMNVSTLELGDSALYLCASSAPGRSYEQYFGPGTRLTVT.

The V and J genes are TRBV27 and TRBJ1-3, with 7 positions matching TRBD1. Trimming at V came to 6 bases and at J to 7 bases, leaving 6 bases not matched to a gene. The CDR3 sequence is 13 residues long. Germline loops: CDR1 MNHEY, CDR2 SMNVEV (reference sequence). This CDR3 reads CASRQTGVNTIYF. The CDR3 DNA reads TGTGCCAGCAGGCAAACAGGGGTGAACACCATATATTTT.

The V and J genes are TRBV9 and TRBJ2-7, with D perhaps being TRBD1 or TRBD2 (6 bases each). Germline CDR1 reads SGDLS; CDR2 reads YYNGEE. This CDR3 is 14 amino acids long. V was shortened by 1 base and J by 2 bases, with 10 bases between the two germline ends. The CDR3 loop is CASSVRGPPYEQYF. In nucleotides, the CDR3 is TGTGCCAGCAGCGTACGGGGGCCTCCCTACGAGCAGTACTTC. The full variable domain, its missing parts supplied by reference TRBV9 and TRBJ2-7, is DSGVTQTPKHLITATGQRVTLRCSPRSGDLSVYWYQQSLDQGLQFLIQYYNGEERAKGNILERFSAQQFPDLHSELNLSSLELGDSALYFCASSVRGPPYEQYFGPGTRLTVT.

This clone was seen a single time. The genes are TRBV7-9 and TRBJ2-1; D remains unclear. Germline assignment: CDR1 SEHNR and CDR2 FQNEAQ (reference sequence). Trimming took 2 bases from V and 15 from J, leaving 11 bases between them. The CDR3 is made up of 11 amino acids. The CDR3 region is CASSLQNSRFF. CDR3 nucleotides: TGTGCCAGCAGCTTACAGAATTCAAGGTTCTTC.

This clone was found once. This sequence joins TRBV6-5 and TRBJ2-7; 7 nucleotides match TRBD1. Germline CDR1 is MNHEY and CDR2 is SVGAGI. The CDR3 is 13 residues long. V shed 6 bases, J shed 1 base, and the junction held 3 bases outside the gene matches. CDR3 in amino acids: CASSDRESYEQYF. CDR3 in DNA: TGTGCCAGCAGCGACAGGGAGTCCTACGAGCAGTACTTC.